This passage covers 30 T cell receptor beta chains from one sample sequenced in a study of healthy donors' naive CD4 and CD8 T cells. TCR libraries were built from 400 to 650 ng of total RNA by linear amplification. TCRdb redid the calling of the reads with MiXCR, one entry per CDR3 protein. Of 180,000 or so distinct CDR3 sequences listed, under 85% are singletons. Sequenced input: naive CD4+ and CD8+ T cells sorted from blood, pooled from several donors. The receptor source for this set is a pool of human donors in good health; the sample pools cells from several healthy donors.

This rearrangement joins TRBV11-2 to TRBJ2-1; D is unresolved. V lost 0 bases and J 1 base, leaving 16 bases between the germline ends. This CDR3 region has 18 residues. Germline-derived CDR1 and CDR2 are SGHAT and FQNNGV. The CDR3 loop is CASSLDLETYLSYNEQFF. The CDR3 bases are TGTGCCAGCAGCTTAGATCTAGAGACTTATTTGTCCTACAATGAGCAGTTCTTC.

The rearrangement uses TRBV5-1 and TRBJ1-5; 10 nucleotides agree with TRBD1. With V trimmed by 4 bases and J by 6 bases, 7 bases remained unmatched. The length of the CDR3 is 15 residues. Germline assignment: CDR1 SGHRS and CDR2 YFSETQ. The CDR3 reads CASSEGQGNAQPQHF. CDR3 in DNA: TGCGCCAGCAGCGAGGGACAGGGGAACGCTCAGCCCCAGCATTTT.

The J gene is TRBJ2-1, the V gene TRBV6-2 or TRBV6-3; 9 nucleotides match TRBD2. Germline values: CDR1 MNHEY, CDR2 SVGEGT. Trimming removed 8 bases from V and 7 bases from J; junction bases left unmatched: 15. The CDR3 contains 16 residues. CDR3 sequence (DNA): TGTGCCAGCTCATACGGGGCTAGCGGGAAGTTAAATGAGCAGTTCTTC. Its translation is CASSYGASGKLNEQFF.

This chain uses TRBV19 with TRBJ2-7; 7 bases fit TRBD1. Trimming cost V 3 bases and J 1 base; bases outside gene matches: 3. The CDR3 contains 14 residues. CDR1 and CDR2 (germline): LNHDA, SQIVND (reference sequence). This chain's CDR3 is CASSIGGQSYEQYF. CDR3 nucleotide sequence: TGTGCCAGTAGTATTGGGGGACAGTCCTACGAGCAGTACTTC. Variable domain in full (rest from reference TRBV19 and TRBJ2-7): DGGITQSPKYLFRKEGQNVTLSCEQNLNHDAMYWYRQDPGQGLRLIYYSQIVNDFQKGDIAEGYSVSREKKESFPLTVTSAQKNPTAFYLCASSIGGQSYEQYFGPGTRLTVT.

V gene TRBV19 combines with J gene TRBJ2-7; possibly TRBD1 for D (5 bases). Germline CDR1 and CDR2: LNHDA and SQIVND (reference sequence). Trimming pared 3 bases from V and 0 bases from J, leaving 12 bases between. The CDR3 contains 15 residues. The CDR3 sequence: CASSMKGEPSYEQYF. The CDR3 DNA follows: TGTGCCAGTAGTATGAAAGGGGAACCCTCCTACGAGCAGTACTTC.

This clonotype has only a few counts. V usage is TRBV29-1 and J usage is TRBJ1-1; D remains unclear. This CDR3 region has 12 residues. CDR1 and CDR2 (germline): SQVTM, ANQGSEA. V was clipped by 5 bases and J by 5 bases, with 12 bases between them. The CDR3, as DNA: TGCAGCGTTCGGATGGGCAGGACTGAAGCTTTCTTT. It encodes CSVRMGRTEAFF.

The chain combines TRBV6-5 with TRBJ1-1; 9 nucleotides match TRBD1. J lost 4 bases, V lost 5 bases, and 11 bases had no gene match. The CDR3 loop spans 16 amino acids. Germline CDR1 reads MNHEY; CDR2 reads SVGAGI. The CDR3 DNA reads TGTGCCAGCAGTACAGGGGGCGGATTGTCGGTCACTGAAGCTTTCTTT. This codes for CASSTGGGLSVTEAFF.

This CDR3 is CASSPDRAFYEQYF. The CDR3 DNA reads TGTGCCAGCAGCCCGGACAGGGCTTTCTACGAGCAGTACTTC. The chain has TRBV7-2 and TRBJ2-7, with 8 bases aligning to TRBD1. After removal of 5 bases from V and 3 bases from J, the junction contained 6 bases not matched to a gene. This CDR3 comprises 14 residues. Germline lookup yields CDR1 SGHTA and CDR2 FQGNSA.

CDR3 nucleotides: TGCAGCGTTGAAGATGGTTGGGGAGAGGGACAAGAGACCCAGTACTTC. It encodes CSVEDGWGEGQETQYF. This chain links TRBV29-1 with TRBJ2-5, with D possibly TRBD2 on 5 matching bases. The V gene's germline CDR1 is SQVTM and CDR2 ANQGSEA. The CDR3 spans 16 residues. The V end was cut by 0 bases, the J end by 2 bases, with 16 bases between.

V and J are TRBV11-2 and TRBJ2-7, with 9 positions matching TRBD1. The CDR3 runs to 14 residues. Germline loops: CDR1 SGHAT, CDR2 FQNNGV. The V gene end was trimmed by 6 bases and the J gene end by 2 bases; junction bases not matched to a gene: 5. The CDR3 nucleotides are TGTGCCAGCAGTTACAGGGGGCCGGCCTACGAGCAGTACTTC. The encoded protein is CASSYRGPAYEQYF.

The CDR3 spells CSVGPSQETQYF. For the CDR3, the DNA is TGCAGCGTTGGGCCCAGCCAAGAGACCCAGTACTTC. The chain joins TRBV29-1 to TRBJ2-5; no clear D. The CDR3 contains 12 residues. V was cut by 4 bases and J by 1 base, with 7 bases left in between. The germline CDR1 and CDR2 sequences are SQVTM and ANQGSEA.

The rearrangement links TRBV27 to TRBJ1-5; D uncertain. V shed 3 bases and J shed 9 bases, with 15 bases lying between them. This CDR3 is built from 14 residues. Germline CDR1 is MNHEY and CDR2 is SMNVEV (reference sequence). The CDR3 nucleotides are TGTGCCAGCAGTTTGGGAATTGTGGGTTGGCCCCAGCATTTT. Translated, it gives CASSLGIVGWPQHF.

The chain combines TRBV20-1 with TRBJ2-3; tentative D call: TRBD2 (6 bases). V shed 3 bases and J shed 2 bases, with 15 bases lying between them. The CDR3 runs 15 residues. Germline values: CDR1 DFQATT, CDR2 SNEGSKA (reference sequence). CDR3 region: CSASPSEGLTDTQYF. DNA for the CDR3: TGCAGTGCTAGTCCCTCGGAGGGGCTCACAGATACGCAGTATTTT.

As DNA, the CDR3 is TGTGCCAGCAGTCCTAGGGCGGGGGCCAGCACAGATACGCAGTATTTT. It yields the protein CASSPRAGASTDTQYF. The chain couples TRBV6-1 to TRBJ2-3, with a possible D match to TRBD2 (7 bases). Germline CDR1 reads MNHNS; CDR2 reads SASEGT. V lost 5 bases and J lost 0, with 15 bases in between. The CDR3 is 16 residues long.

The V call is TRBV6-5, the J call TRBJ1-5; no reliable D call. Germline CDR1 is MNHEY and CDR2 is SVGAGI. V lost 0 bases and J 6 bases, leaving 9 bases between the germline ends. The CDR3 loop spans 14 amino acids. The CDR3 sequence: CASSYSKDPQPQHF. The CDR3, as DNA: TGTGCCAGCAGTTACTCCAAAGACCCTCAGCCCCAGCATTTT.

V usage is TRBV29-1 and J usage is TRBJ2-5, with 7 positions matching TRBD1. The V gene end was trimmed by 1 base and the J gene end by 2 bases; junction bases not matched to a gene: 4. The CDR3 contains 14 residues. The germline gives CDR1 SQVTM, CDR2 ANQGSEA. The CDR3 coding sequence is TGCAGCGTTGAAGGGCACAGGGGACAAGAGACCCAGTACTTC. Amino acid sequence: CSVEGHRGQETQYF.

This chain uses TRBV5-1 with TRBJ2-5, with D perhaps TRBD1 or TRBD2 (5 bases each). The CDR3 runs 14 residues. V dropped 3 bases and J dropped 2 bases, with 11 bases sitting between them. CDR1 is SGHRS and CDR2 is YFSETQ in the germline V gene. DNA of the CDR3: TGCGCCAGCAGCTGGTTGGGACCACAAGAGACCCAGTACTTC. Protein product: CASSWLGPQETQYF.

This sequence joins TRBV29-1 and TRBJ1-2; a possible D gene is TRBD1 (5 bases). The germline gives CDR1 SQVTM, CDR2 ANQGSEA. V lost 0 bases, J lost 6 bases, and 20 bases lay in between. The CDR3 totals 16 residues. The CDR3 sequence is CSVEDRSGTVVDGYTF. As DNA, the CDR3 is TGCAGCGTTGAAGATAGGTCCGGGACGGTCGTTGATGGCTACACCTTC.

The CDR3 coding sequence is TGCAGCGCCAGGGGACAGGGAAGGGAGCAGTACTTC. Amino acids: CSARGQGREQYF. V and J are TRBV29-1 and TRBJ2-7, with 9 bases identical to TRBD1. This CDR3 is built from 12 residues. J lost 7 bases, V lost 7 bases, and 8 bases had no gene match. Germline lookup yields CDR1 SQVTM and CDR2 ANQGSEA.

The V call is TRBV5-5, the J call TRBJ2-1; TRBD2 agrees at 12 bases. Germline V gene sequence: CDR1 SGHKS, CDR2 YYEKEE (reference sequence). The trim removed 2 bases at V and 8 bases at J, leaving 8 bases unmatched. The CDR3 covers 16 residues. The CDR3 region is CASSLMTSGSVYEQFF. The CDR3 DNA sequence: TGTGCCAGCAGCTTAATGACTAGCGGGAGTGTTTATGAGCAGTTCTTC.

The J gene is TRBJ2-7, the V gene TRBV15; 8 bases align to TRBD1. CDR1 is LNHNV, CDR2 YYDKDF, per germline (reference sequence). The CDR3 runs 14 residues. After removal of 4 bases from V and 4 bases from J, the junction contained 6 bases not matched to a gene. The DNA for the CDR3 is TGTGCCACCAGCACCGGACAGGGTCTGTACGAGCAGTACGTC. This translates into CATSTGQGLYEQYV.

About this clonotype: The junction shows a germline mismatch at one end, possibly a read error. The chain couples TRBV4-2 to TRBJ1-2; D is ambiguous. In germline, CDR1 is LGHNA, CDR2 YNFKEQ. This CDR3 has 14 residues. The CDR3 spells CASSQDFGVGGYTF. CDR3 nucleotides: TGCGCCAGCAGCCAAGACTTCGGGGTAGGGGGCTACACCTTC.

The chain combines TRBV6-5 with TRBJ2-2; D is perhaps TRBD1 (6 bases). The CDR3 runs to 16 residues. Germline CDR1 reads MNHEY; CDR2 reads SVGAGI. V was shortened by 2 bases and J by 3 bases, with 13 bases between the two germline ends. Written as DNA, the CDR3 is TGTGCCAGCAGTTACATAGGACAGACAGACACCGGGGAGCTGTTTTTT. Translated: CASSYIGQTDTGELFF.

CDR3 sequence reads: CAWSDMRAETQYF. The CDR3 DNA follows: TGTGCCTGGAGTGATATGAGGGCCGAGACCCAGTACTTC. The gene calls are TRBV30 and TRBJ2-5; D might be TRBD2 (5 bases). CDR1 and CDR2 (germline): GTSNPN, SVGIG (reference sequence). V lost 1 base and J lost 5, with 11 bases in between. The CDR3 extends over 13 amino acids.

This chain connects TRBV19 to TRBJ1-3; TRBD1 agrees at 9 bases. From germline, CDR1 is LNHDA and CDR2 SQIVND (reference sequence). J lost 4 bases, V lost 9 bases, and 4 bases had no gene match. This CDR3 has 13 residues. CDR3 protein: CASHRGLGNTIYF. CDR3 DNA: TGTGCCAGCCACAGGGGGCTCGGAAACACCATATATTTT.

The chain is built from TRBV18 and TRBJ2-5; TRBD2 aligns across 9 bases. Trimming cost V 0 bases and J 5 bases; bases outside gene matches: 10. Germline CDR1 and CDR2: KGHSH and LQKENI. The CDR3 consists of 17 residues. For the CDR3, the DNA is TGTGCCAGCTCACCACCGCCTAGCGGGATAGGTTCGGAGACCCAGTACTTC. Translating gives CASSPPPSGIGSETQYF.

The rearrangement uses TRBV29-1 and TRBJ1-2, with D maybe TRBD1 (5 bases). Germline V gene lookup returns CDR1 SQVTM and CDR2 ANQGSEA. With 6 bases removed from V and 4 bases from J, the gap between germline ends came to 12 bases. This CDR3 has 12 amino acids. The CDR3 here is CSVGTASYGYTF. The CDR3 DNA reads as TGCAGCGTCGGGACGGCGAGCTATGGCTACACCTTC. Full variable domain (missing parts from reference TRBV29-1 and TRBJ1-2): SAVISQKPSRDICQRGTSLTIQCQVDSQVTMMFWYRQQPGQSLTLIATANQGSEATYESGFVIDKFPISRPNLTFSTLTVSNMSPEDSSIYLCSVGTASYGYTFGSGTRLTVV.

The chain has TRBV6-6 and TRBJ1-2; D is uncertain. The V gene lost 5 bases and the J gene lost 8 bases, with 24 bases spanning the gap. Germline V CDR1 and CDR2: MNHNY, SVGAGI (reference sequence). The CDR3 extends over 16 amino acids. The CDR3 loop reads CASSETVGRESRGYTF. The CDR3 nucleotides are TGTGCCAGCAGTGAAACCGTGGGGAGGGAGAGTAGGGGCTACACCTTC.

The chain joins TRBV6-5 to TRBJ2-5; D is uncertain. V was clipped by 0 bases and J by 1 base, with 12 bases between them. The CDR3 contains 16 residues. Germline V CDR1 and CDR2: MNHEY, SVGAGI. CDR3 nucleotides: TGTGCCAGCAGTTACTCGACGGCCCCTACCCAAGAGACCCAGTACTTC. This encodes CASSYSTAPTQETQYF.

This clonotype was seen a few times. The chain couples TRBV19 to TRBJ2-7; 7 bases agree with TRBD2. CDR3 length equals 14 residues. V was pared by 4 bases and J by 0 bases, with 3 bases of the junction left unmatched. Germline-derived CDR1 and CDR2 are LNHDA and SQIVND (reference sequence). Written as DNA, the CDR3 is TGTGCCAGTAGTACCCAGCGGGACTCCTACGAGCAGTACTTC. It encodes CASSTQRDSYEQYF.